The present TCR beta chain was sequenced within a study of blood T cell repertoires in COVID-19. In the study overall: COVID-19 samples from acute and convalescent phases originated in the United States, Italy and Spain.

In the original processing: Estimation of nucleated cell counts relied on the amplification of reference gene primers. Profiling relied on immunoSEQ multiplex PCR, and the TCRdb table lists in-frame clones only, not all of them. The V and J calls and clone size come from that table; D and trimming were worked out from the DNA. The sample includes around 130,000 clones, 65% to 90% of them seen just once. The CDR3 is 14 amino acids. Trimming stripped 4 bases from V and 4 bases from J, with 14 bases between. Germline V gives CDR1 MGHRA, CDR2 YSYEKL. The receptor was isolated from a man aged 50 to 59 with acute or convalescent COVID-19. Sequenced material: peripheral blood. The rearrangement joins TRBV4-1 to TRBJ2-7, with D maybe TRBD1 (5 bases). CDR3 nucleotides: TGCGCCAGCAGCCCCATGGTGGGGCAATACGAGCAGTACTTC. The encoded protein is CASSPMVGQYEQYF.